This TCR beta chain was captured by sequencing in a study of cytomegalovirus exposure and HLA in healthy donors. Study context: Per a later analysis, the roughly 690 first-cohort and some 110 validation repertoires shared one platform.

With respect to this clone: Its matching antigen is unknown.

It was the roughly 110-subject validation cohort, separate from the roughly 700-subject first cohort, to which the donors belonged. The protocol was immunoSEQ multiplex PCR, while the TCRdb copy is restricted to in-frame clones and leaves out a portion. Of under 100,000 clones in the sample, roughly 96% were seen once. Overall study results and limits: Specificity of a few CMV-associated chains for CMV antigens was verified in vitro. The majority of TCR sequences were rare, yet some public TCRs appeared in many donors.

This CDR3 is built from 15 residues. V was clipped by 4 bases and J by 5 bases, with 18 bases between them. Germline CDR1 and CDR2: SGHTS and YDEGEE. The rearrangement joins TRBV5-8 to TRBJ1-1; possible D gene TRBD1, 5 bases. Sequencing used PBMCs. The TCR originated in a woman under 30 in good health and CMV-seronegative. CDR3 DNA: TGTGCCAGCAGCCGGACACCCGGGACTAGGACTGAAGCTTTCTTT. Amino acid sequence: CASSRTPGTRTEAFF.